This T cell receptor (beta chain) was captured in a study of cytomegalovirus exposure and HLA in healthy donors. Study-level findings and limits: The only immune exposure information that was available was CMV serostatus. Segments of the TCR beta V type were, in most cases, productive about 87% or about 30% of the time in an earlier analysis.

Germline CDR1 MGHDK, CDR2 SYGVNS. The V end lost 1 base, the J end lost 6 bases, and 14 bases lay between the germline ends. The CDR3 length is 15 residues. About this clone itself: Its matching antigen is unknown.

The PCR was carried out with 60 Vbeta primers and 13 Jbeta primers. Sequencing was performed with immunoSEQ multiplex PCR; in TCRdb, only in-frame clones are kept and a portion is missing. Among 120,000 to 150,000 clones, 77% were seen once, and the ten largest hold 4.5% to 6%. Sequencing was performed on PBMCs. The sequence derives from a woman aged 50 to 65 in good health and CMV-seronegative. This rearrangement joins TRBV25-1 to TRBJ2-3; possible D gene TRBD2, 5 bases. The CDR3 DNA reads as TGTGCCAGCAGTGAATCGTCACCTGGGGAGGATACGCAGTATTTT. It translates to CASSESSPGEDTQYF.